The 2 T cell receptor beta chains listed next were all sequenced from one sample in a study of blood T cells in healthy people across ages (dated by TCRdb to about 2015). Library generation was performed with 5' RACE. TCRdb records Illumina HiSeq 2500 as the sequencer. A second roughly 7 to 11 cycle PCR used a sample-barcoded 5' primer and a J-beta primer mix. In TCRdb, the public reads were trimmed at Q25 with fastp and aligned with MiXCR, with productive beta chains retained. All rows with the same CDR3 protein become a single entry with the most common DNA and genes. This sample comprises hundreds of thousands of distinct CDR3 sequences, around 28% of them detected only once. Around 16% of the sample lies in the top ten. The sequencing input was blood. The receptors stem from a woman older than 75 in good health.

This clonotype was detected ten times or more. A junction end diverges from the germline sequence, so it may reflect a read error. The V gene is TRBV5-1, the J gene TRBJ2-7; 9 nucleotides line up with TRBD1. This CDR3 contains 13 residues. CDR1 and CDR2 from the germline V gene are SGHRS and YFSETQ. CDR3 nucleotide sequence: TGTGCCAGCAGACTGGGACAGGGATACGAGCAGTACTTC. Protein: CASRLGQGYEQYF. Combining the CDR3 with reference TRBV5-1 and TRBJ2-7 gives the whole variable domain KAGVTQTPRYLIKTRGQQVTLSCSPISGHRSVSWYQQTPGQGLQFLFEYFSETQRNKGNFPGRFSGRQFSNSRSEMNVSTLELGDSALYLCASRLGQGYEQYFGPGTRLTVT.

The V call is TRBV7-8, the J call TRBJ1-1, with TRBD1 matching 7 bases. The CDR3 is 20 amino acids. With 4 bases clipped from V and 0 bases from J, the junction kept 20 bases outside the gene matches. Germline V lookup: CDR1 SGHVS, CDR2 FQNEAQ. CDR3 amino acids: CASSSQKTDRPREMNTEAFF. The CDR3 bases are TGTGCCAGCAGCTCCCAAAAAACGGACAGGCCCAGAGAGATGAACACTGAAGCTTTCTTT.